The 8 T cell receptor beta chains given below trace back to one sample, sequenced in a study of T cells in severe cutaneous drug reactions. Libraries were made by iRepertoire multiplex PCR with TCR subtype-specific primers for bulk and single-cell sequencing. One entry per CDR3 protein, without DNA, is what TCRdb gives after re-calling the multiplex PCR reads. Reported are tens of thousands of distinct CDR3 sequences; the ten largest clones contain under 8.5%. Carbamazepine had induced Stevens-Johnson syndrome or toxic epidermal necrolysis in the sequenced donors. Specimen: PBMCs. The receptors here all came from a human donor with toxic epidermal necrolysis, a severe cutaneous drug reaction.

This chain connects TRBV9 to TRBJ2-1; TCRdb proposes TRBD2, but this gene call is untestable without DNA. The CDR3 spans 18 residues. CDR1 is SGDLS and CDR2 is YYNGEE in the germline V gene. The CDR3 sequence is CASSGPLAGGKKYNEQFF.

The chain joins TRBV20-1 to TRBJ1-5. CDR3 length: 13 residues. The germline gives CDR1 DFQATT, CDR2 SNEGSKA (reference sequence). The CDR3 here is CSARPTTNQPQHF.

The chain carries TRBV6-5 and TRBJ2-7; checking the TCRdb D call of TRBD2 is not possible without DNA. Germline CDR1 is MNHEY and CDR2 is SVGAGI. The CDR3 loop spans 16 amino acids. This chain's CDR3 is CASSYSQWTSSYEQYF.

This chain uses TRBV20-1 with TRBJ2-4; TCRdb's D gene call, TRBD1, goes unchecked for lack of DNA. The CDR3 runs 14 residues. CDR1 is DFQATT, CDR2 SNEGSKA, per germline (reference sequence). CDR3 residues: CSADNRDSRNIQYF.

CDR3 region: CASSLRSSNQPQHF. J is TRBJ1-5 and V is TRBV3-1. This CDR3 has 14 residues. Per germline, CDR1 LGHDT and CDR2 YNNKEL (reference sequence).

The J gene is TRBJ2-1, the V gene TRBV4-3; the TCRdb D gene call, TRBD1, has no DNA to confirm it. The V gene's germline CDR1 is LGHNA and CDR2 YSLEER. The CDR3 is 14 residues long. The CDR3 sequence: CASSQEAGYNEQFF.

The J gene is TRBJ1-1, the V gene TRBV19; no DNA is available, so the TRBD1 call from TCRdb remains unchecked. The CDR3 loop spans 15 amino acids. In germline, CDR1 is LNHDA, CDR2 SQIVND (reference sequence). CDR3 region: CASSIRNRAGTEAFF. The complete variable domain, with remaining parts taken from reference TRBV19 and TRBJ1-1, reads DGGITQSPKYLFRKEGQNVTLSCEQNLNHDAMYWYRQDPGQGLRLIYYSQIVNDFQKGDIAEGYSVSREKKESFPLTVTSAQKNPTAFYLCASSIRNRAGTEAFFGQGTRLTVV.

The V call is TRBV18, the J call TRBJ1-4. Germline V gene data show CDR1 as KGHSH and CDR2 as LQKENI. CDR3 length: 18 amino acids. The chain's CDR3 is CASSPPGGRGPTNEKLFF.